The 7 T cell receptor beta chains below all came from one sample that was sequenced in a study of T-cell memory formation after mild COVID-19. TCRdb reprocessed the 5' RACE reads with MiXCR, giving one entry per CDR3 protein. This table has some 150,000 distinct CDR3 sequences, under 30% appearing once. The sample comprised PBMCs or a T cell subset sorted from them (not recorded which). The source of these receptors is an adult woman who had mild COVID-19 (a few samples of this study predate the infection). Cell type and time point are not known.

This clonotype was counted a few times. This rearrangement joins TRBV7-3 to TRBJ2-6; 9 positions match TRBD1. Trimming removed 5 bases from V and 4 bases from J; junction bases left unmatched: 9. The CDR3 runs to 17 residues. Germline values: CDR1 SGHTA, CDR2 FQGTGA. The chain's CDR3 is CASSPTDRGRGANVLTF. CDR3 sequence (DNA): TGTGCCAGCAGCCCAACGGACAGGGGCAGGGGGGCCAACGTCCTGACTTTC.

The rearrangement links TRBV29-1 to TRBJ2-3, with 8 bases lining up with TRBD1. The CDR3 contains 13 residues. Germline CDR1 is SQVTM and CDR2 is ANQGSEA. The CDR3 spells CRVTGASTDTQYF. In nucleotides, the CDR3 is TGCAGGGTGACAGGGGCAAGCACAGATACGCAGTATTTT.

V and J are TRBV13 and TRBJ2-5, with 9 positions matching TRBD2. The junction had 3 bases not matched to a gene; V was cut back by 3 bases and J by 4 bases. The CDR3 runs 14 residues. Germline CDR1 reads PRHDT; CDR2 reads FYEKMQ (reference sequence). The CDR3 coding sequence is TGTGCCAGCAGCTTGCGGGAGGGGCTAGAGACCCAGTACTTC. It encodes CASSLREGLETQYF.

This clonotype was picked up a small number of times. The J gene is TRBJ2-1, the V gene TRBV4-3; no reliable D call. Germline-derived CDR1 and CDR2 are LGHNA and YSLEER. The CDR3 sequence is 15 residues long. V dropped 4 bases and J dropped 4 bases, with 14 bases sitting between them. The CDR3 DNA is TGCGCCAGCAGCCCTCCCGGCCTGGGGTACAATGAGCAGTTCTTC. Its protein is CASSPPGLGYNEQFF.

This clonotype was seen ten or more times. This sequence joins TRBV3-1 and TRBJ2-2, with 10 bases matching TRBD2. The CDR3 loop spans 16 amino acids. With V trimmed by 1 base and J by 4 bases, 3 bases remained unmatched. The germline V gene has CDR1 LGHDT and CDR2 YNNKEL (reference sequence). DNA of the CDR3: TGTGCCAGCAGCCAAGGACTAGCGGGCGCCACCGGGGAGCTGTTTTTT. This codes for CASSQGLAGATGELFF.

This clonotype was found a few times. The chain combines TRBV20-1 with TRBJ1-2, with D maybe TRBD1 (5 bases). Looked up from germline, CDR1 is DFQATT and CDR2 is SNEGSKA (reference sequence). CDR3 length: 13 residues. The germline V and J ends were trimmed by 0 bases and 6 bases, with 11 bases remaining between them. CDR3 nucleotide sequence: TGCAGTGCTAGAGATGTCGGGGGAAATGGCTACACCTTC. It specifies CSARDVGGNGYTF.

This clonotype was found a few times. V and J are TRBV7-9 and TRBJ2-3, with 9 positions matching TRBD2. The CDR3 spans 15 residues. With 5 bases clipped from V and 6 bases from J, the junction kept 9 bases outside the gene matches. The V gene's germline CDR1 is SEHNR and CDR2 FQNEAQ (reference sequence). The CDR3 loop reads CASSHPSGTADTQYF. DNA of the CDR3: TGTGCCAGCAGCCATCCTAGCGGGACGGCGGATACGCAGTATTTT.